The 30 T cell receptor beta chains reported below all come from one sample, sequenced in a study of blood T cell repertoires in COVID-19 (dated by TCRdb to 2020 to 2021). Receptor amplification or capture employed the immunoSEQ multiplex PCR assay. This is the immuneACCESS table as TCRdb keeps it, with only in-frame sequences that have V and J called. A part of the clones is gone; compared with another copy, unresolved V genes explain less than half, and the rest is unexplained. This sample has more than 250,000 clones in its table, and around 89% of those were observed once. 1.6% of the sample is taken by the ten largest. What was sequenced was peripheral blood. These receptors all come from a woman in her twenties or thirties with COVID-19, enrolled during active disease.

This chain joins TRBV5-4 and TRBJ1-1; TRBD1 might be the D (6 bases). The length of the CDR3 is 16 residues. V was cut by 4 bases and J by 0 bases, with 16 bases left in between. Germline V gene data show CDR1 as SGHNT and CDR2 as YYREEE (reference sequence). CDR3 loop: CASSQGLGAMNTEAFF. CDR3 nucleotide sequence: TGTGCCAGCAGCCAAGGGTTGGGGGCCATGAACACTGAAGCTTTCTTT.

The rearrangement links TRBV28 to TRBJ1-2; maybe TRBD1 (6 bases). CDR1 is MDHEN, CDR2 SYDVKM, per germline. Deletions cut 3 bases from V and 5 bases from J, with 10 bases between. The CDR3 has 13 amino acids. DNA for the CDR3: TGTGCCAGCAGTTTGACAGGTCGATATGGCTACACCTTC. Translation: CASSLTGRYGYTF.

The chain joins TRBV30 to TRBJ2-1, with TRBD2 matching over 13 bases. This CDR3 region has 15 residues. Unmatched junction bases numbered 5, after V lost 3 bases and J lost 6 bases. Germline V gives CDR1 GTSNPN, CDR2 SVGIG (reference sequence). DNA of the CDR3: TGTGCCTGGAGACCGGGACTAGCGGGGAGCAATGAGCAGTTCTTC. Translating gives CAWRPGLAGSNEQFF.

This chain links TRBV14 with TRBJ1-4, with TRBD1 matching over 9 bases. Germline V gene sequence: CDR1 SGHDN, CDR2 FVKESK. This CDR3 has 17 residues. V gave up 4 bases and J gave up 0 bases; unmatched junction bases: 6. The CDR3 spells CASSLRTGATTNEKLFF. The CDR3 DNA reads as TGTGCCAGCAGCCTCCGGACAGGGGCCACAACTAATGAAAAACTGTTTTTT.

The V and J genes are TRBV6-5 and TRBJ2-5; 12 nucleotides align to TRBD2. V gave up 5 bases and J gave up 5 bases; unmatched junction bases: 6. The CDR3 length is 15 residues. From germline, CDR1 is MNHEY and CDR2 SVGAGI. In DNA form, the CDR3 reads TGTGCCAGCAGTCGCACTAGCGGGGGGTGGGAGACCCAGTACTTC. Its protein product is CASSRTSGGWETQYF.

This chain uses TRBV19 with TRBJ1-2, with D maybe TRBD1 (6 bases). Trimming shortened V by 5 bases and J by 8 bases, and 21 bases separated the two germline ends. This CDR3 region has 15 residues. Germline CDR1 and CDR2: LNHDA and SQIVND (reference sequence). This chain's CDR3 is CASSPASTGRSGYTF. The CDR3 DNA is TGTGCCAGTAGTCCCGCTTCGACAGGTCGCTCCGGCTACACCTTC.

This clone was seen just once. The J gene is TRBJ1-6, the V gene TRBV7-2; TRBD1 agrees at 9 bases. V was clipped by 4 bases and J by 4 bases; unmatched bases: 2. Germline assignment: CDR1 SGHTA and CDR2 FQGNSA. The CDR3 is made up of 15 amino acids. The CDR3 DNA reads TGTGCCAGCAGCTCGGGGACAGGGTATAATTCACCCCTCCACTTT. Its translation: CASSSGTGYNSPLHF.

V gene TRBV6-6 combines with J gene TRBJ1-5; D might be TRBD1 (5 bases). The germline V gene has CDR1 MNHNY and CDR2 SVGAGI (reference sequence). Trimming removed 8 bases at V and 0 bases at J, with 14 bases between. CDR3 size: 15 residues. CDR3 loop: CASGGGDYSNQPQHF. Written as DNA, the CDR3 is TGTGCCAGCGGGGGAGGGGATTATAGCAATCAGCCCCAGCATTTT.

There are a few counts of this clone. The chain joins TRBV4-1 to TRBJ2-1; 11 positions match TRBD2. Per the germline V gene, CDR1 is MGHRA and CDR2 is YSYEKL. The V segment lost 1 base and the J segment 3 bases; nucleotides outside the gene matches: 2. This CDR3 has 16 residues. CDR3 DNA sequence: TGCGCCAGCAGCCAAGGACTAGCGGGGTTCTACAATGAGCAGTTCTTC. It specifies CASSQGLAGFYNEQFF.

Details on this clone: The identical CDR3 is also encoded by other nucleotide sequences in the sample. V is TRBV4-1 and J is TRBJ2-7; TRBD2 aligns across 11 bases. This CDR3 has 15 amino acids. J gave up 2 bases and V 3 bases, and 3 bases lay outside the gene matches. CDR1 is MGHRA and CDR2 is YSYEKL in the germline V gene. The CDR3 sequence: CASSQLAGGTYEQYF. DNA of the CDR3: TGCGCCAGCAGCCAGCTAGCGGGGGGAACCTACGAGCAGTACTTC.

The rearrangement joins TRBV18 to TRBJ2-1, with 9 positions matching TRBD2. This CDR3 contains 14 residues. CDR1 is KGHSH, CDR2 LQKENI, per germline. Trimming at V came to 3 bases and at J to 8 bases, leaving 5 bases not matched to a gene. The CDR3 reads CASSPGLATDEQFF. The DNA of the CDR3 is TGTGCCAGCTCACCGGGACTAGCAACGGATGAGCAGTTCTTC.

The CDR3 spells CASSHRTGDRGTEAFF. The DNA for the CDR3 is TGTGCCAGCAGCCACCGGACAGGGGACAGAGGGACTGAAGCTTTCTTT. The chain couples TRBV4-2 to TRBJ1-1; TRBD1 agrees at 9 bases. The V gene's germline CDR1 is LGHNA and CDR2 YNFKEQ. The CDR3 is made up of 16 amino acids. Losses at the gene ends were 3 bases for V and 5 bases for J; bases not matched to a gene: 10.

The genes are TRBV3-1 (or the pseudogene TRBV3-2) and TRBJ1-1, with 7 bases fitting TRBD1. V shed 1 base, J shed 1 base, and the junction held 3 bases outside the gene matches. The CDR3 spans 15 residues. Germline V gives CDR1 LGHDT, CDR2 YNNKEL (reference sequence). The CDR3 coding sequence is TGTGCCAGCAGCCAAGGGAGGACAGGGAACACTGAAGCTTTCTTT. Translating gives CASSQGRTGNTEAFF.

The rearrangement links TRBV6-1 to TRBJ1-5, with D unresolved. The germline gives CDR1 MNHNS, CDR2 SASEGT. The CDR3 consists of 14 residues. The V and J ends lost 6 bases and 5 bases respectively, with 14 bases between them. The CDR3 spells CASSPNQSDQPQHF. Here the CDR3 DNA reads TGTGCCAGCAGCCCCAATCAAAGCGATCAGCCCCAGCATTTT.

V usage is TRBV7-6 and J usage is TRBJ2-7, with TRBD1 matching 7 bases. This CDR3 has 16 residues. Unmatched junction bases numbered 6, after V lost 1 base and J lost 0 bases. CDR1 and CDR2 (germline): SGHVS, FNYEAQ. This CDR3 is CASSLGPRGPSYEQYV. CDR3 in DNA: TGTGCCAGCAGCTTAGGTCCAAGGGGGCCCTCCTACGAGCAGTACGTC.

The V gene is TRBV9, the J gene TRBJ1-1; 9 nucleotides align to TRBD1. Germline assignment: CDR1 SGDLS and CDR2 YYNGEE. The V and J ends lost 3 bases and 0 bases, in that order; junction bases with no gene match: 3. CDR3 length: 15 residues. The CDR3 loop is CASSARTGVNTEAFF. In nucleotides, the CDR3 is TGTGCCAGCAGCGCACGGACAGGGGTGAACACTGAAGCTTTCTTT.

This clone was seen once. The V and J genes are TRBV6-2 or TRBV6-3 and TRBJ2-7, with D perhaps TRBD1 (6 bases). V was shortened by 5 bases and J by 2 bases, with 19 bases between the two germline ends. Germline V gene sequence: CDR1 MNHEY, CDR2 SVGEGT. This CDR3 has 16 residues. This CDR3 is CASSHAGQPFTYEQYF. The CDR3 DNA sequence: TGTGCCAGCAGTCACGCCGGACAGCCTTTTACCTACGAGCAGTACTTC.

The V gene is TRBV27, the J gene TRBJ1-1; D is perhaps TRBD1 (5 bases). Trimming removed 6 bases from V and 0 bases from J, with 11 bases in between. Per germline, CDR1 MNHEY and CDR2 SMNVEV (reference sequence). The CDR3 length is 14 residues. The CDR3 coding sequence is TGTGCCAGCAGCATGGGACTGCTGAACACTGAAGCTTTCTTT. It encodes CASSMGLLNTEAFF.

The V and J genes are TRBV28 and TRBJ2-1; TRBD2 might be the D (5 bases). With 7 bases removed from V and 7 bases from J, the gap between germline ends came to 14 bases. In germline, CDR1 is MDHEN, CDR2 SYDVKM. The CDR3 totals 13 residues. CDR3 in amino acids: CASTPVPGNEQFF. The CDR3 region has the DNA TGTGCCAGCACCCCCGTTCCGGGGAATGAGCAGTTCTTC.

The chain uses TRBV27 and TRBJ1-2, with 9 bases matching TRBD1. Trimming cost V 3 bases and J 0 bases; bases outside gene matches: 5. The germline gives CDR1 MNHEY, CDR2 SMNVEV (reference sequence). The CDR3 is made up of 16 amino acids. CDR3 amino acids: CASSLTGGLTNYGYTF. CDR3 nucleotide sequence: TGTGCCAGCAGTTTGACAGGGGGACTTACTAACTATGGCTACACCTTC.

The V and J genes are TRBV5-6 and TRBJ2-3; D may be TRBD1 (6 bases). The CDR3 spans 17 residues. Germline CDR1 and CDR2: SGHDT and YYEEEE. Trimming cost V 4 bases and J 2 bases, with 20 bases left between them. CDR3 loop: CASSPPGQGTATDTQYF. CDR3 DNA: TGTGCCAGCAGCCCACCGGGGCAGGGGACGGCCACAGATACGCAGTATTTT.

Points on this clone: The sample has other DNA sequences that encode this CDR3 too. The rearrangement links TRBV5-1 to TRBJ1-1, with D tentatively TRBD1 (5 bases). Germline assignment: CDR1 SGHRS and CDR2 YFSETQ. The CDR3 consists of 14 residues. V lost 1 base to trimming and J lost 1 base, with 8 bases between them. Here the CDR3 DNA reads TGCGCCAGCAGCTTGACTGGGGCGAACACTGAAGCTTTCTTT. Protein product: CASSLTGANTEAFF.

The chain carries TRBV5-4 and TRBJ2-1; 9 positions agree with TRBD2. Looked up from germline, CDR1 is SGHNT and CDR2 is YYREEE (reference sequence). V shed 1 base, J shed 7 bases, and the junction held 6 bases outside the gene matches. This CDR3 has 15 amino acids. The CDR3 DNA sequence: TGTGCCAGCAGCTTGCGGCTAGCGGGGCGAAATGAGCAGTTCTTC. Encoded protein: CASSLRLAGRNEQFF. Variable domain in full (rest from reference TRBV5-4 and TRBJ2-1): ETGVTQSPTHLIKTRGQQVTLRCSSQSGHNTVSWYQQALGQGPQFIFQYYREEENGRGNFPPRFSGLQFPNYSSELNVNALELDDSALYLCASSLRLAGRNEQFFGPGTRLTVL.

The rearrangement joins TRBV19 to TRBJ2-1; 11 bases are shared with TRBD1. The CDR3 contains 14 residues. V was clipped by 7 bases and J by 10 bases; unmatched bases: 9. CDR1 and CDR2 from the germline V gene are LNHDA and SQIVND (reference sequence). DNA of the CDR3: TGTGCCAGTAACCACGGGACAGGGGGAGGGGAGCAGTTCTTC. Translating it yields CASNHGTGGGEQFF.

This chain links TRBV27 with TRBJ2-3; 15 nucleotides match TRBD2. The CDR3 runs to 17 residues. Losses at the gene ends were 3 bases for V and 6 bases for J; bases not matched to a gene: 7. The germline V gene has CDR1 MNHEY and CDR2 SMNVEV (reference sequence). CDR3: CASSFVGLAGGPDTQYF. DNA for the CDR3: TGTGCCAGCAGTTTCGTAGGACTAGCGGGGGGGCCGGATACGCAGTATTTT.

CDR3 bases: TGTGCCAGCAGTCGAGGACAGAGCTCCTACGAGCAGTACGTC. Its translation: CASSRGQSSYEQYV. The chain carries TRBV2 and TRBJ2-7, with a tentative D call TRBD1 (6 bases). In germline, CDR1 is SNHLY, CDR2 FYNNEI. Between the trimmed V and J ends, which lost 5 bases and 0 bases, there was a span of 11 bases. The CDR3 is 14 residues long.

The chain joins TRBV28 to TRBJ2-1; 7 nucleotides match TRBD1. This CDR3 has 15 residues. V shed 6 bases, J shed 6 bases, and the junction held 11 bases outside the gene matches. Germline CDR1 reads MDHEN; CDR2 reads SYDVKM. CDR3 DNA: TGTGCCAGCAGCCGTAGTACAGGGGTGGGCAATGAGCAGTTCTTC. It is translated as CASSRSTGVGNEQFF.

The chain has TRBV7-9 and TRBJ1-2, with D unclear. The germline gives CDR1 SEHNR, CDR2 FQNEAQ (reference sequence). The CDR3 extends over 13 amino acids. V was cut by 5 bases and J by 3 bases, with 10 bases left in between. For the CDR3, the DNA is TGTGCCAGCAGCCCGTTAAACTACTATGGCTACACCTTC. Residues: CASSPLNYYGYTF. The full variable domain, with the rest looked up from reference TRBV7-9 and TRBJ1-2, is DTGVSQNPRHKITKRGQNVTFRCDPISEHNRLYWYRQTLGQGPEFLTYFQNEAQLEKSRLLSDRFSAERPKGSFSTLEIQRTEQGDSAMYLCASSPLNYYGYTFGSGTRLTVV.

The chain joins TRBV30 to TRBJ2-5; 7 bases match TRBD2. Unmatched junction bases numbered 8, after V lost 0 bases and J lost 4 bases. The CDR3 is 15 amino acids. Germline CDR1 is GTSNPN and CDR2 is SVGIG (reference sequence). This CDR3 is CAWSVPMGGGETQYF. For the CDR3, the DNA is TGTGCCTGGAGTGTACCAATGGGGGGGGGAGAGACCCAGTACTTC.

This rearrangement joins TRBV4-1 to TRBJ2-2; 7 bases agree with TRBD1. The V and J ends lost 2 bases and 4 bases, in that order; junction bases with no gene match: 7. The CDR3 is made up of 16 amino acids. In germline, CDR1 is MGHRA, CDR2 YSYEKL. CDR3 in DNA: TGCGCCAGCAGCCAATGGTGGGACAGAGCCACCGGGGAGCTGTTTTTT. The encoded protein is CASSQWWDRATGELFF.